This TCR beta chain was identified in a study of PD-L1 blockade in urothelial cancer. For the study at large: Analyses were performed on blood at 3 weeks after treatment start (the second dose) and at 6 weeks.

The CDR3 contains 15 residues. CDR1 and CDR2 (germline): SGHVS, FNYEAQ. The J segment lost 10 bases and the V segment lost 1 base, leaving 7 bases of the junction unmatched. Produced via immunoSEQ multiplex PCR; TCRdb's table is partial and in-frame only. The sample lists about 90,000 clones; around 78% were seen once. Time point of the sample: peripheral blood 6 weeks after treatment start. The TCR was taken from a man between 70 and 80 years old with urothelial cancer. Source: PBMCs, taken around atezolizumab (anti-PD-L1) treatment. This chain connects TRBV7-6 to TRBJ2-1, with 10 bases matching TRBD2. CDR3: CASSLGGSGGTEQFF. The CDR3 region has the DNA TGTGCCAGCAGCTTAGGAGGTAGCGGGGGGACCGAGCAGTTCTTC.